This TCR beta chain stems from a study of cytomegalovirus exposure and HLA in healthy donors. Study conclusions and caveats: Other equally common chains were less clonally expanded than HLA-associated TCR beta chains, a later analysis showed. Follow-up analysis later connected one missense variant in DCLRE1C with trimming of TCR beta V- and J-genes. Rarity marked most TCR sequences, yet some public TCRs occurred in many donors. In most subjects, TCR beta sequences reportedly gave accurate predictions of HLA-A and HLA-B alleles.

Use of 60 Vbeta and 13 Jbeta primers characterized the PCR. This table comes from immunoSEQ multiplex PCR, and its TCRdb copy is limited to in-frame clones, with some not included. The repertoire holds over 85,000 clones, with 55% to 80% as singletons. A remark on this clone: Its target is not known. The junction does not match germline at one end; this may be a read error.

From germline, CDR1 is SGHTA and CDR2 FQGNSA. CDR3 length: 14 amino acids. The rearrangement joins TRBV7-2 to TRBJ2-7, with D unresolved. This sequence was found in a human donor in good health. The material sequenced was PBMCs. The CDR3 reads CASSLRRSSHEQYF. CDR3 sequence (DNA): TGTGCCAGCAGCTTGCGGAGAAGCTCCCACGAGCAGTACTTC.